This record looks at one T cell receptor beta chain sequence and its context. The table came from immunoSEQ multiplex PCR; TCRdb's copy has only in-frame clones and leaves some out. The sample contains 630,000 or so clones, about 98% of which appear only once. The record originates from a study of shared clonotypes between healthy human individuals. The naive CD8 population came from CD45RO-negative cells selected for CCR7, without terminally differentiated effector memory CD45RA+ cells. Trimming removed 6 bases from V and 0 bases from J; junction bases left unmatched: 4. The CDR3 is 16 amino acids. CDR1 SGHAT and CDR2 FQNNGV come from the germline V gene.

V gene TRBV11-2 combines with J gene TRBJ1-4; 10 bases match TRBD1. Sequencing input: naive CD8+ T cells sorted from blood. The receptor comes from a man under 40 in good health. The CDR3, as DNA: TGTGCCAGCAGGGGGACAGGGGTTACAACTAATGAAAAACTGTTTTTT. Amino acid sequence: CASRGTGVTTNEKLFF.